This record concerns one T cell receptor (beta chain) sequence. Its antigen is unknown. CD45RO-negative CD8 cells positively selected for CCR7 made up the naive population, which excluded terminally differentiated effector memory CD45RA+ cells. The germline CDR1 and CDR2 sequences are WNHNN and SYGVQD (reference sequence). There are 17 residues in the CDR3. The junction had 5 bases not matched to a gene; V was cut back by 0 bases and J by 0 bases. The record originates from a study of shared clonotypes between healthy human individuals. As for the study in general: Each donor's CD8 memory used one plate, CD8 naive two, each CD4 subset three. Findings and caveats of the study: What naive subsets generally showed was a larger estimated richness than memory subsets showed.

In the original workflow: ImmunoSEQ supplied junction-only sequences lacking quality scores, so filtering was different. Some clones are missing from TCRdb's copy, which holds only in-frame ones; the method was immunoSEQ multiplex PCR. D and trimming were read from the DNA, whereas the V and J calls and clone size are those reported in that table. The data contain millions of clones, about 95% of them singletons. Sequenced material: naive CD8+ T cells sorted from blood. The chain combines TRBV10-1 with TRBJ2-3; TRBD2 aligns across 8 bases. The receptor was isolated from a young man in good health. CDR3 DNA: TGCGCCAGCAGTGAGTCGACTAGCGAAACTAGCACAGATACGCAGTATTTT. Encoded protein: CASSESTSETSTDTQYF.